This T cell receptor beta chain was identified in a study of cytomegalovirus exposure and HLA in healthy donors. The PCR employed 60 Vbeta primers together with 13 Jbeta primers. The method was immunoSEQ multiplex PCR; TCRdb's version includes in-frame clones alone and lacks a portion of them. The sample includes 100,000 to 150,000 clones, roughly 80% of them seen just once. In the case of this clone: Its antigen is unknown.

J lost 3 bases, V lost 4 bases, and 10 bases had no gene match. Germline-derived CDR1 and CDR2 are SGHNT and YYREEE (reference sequence). The length of the CDR3 is 15 residues. Study observations and caveats: Most sequenced TCRs were rare (though some public TCRs occurred in many donors).

The sample was PBMCs. This sequence originates from a young man in good health and CMV-seropositive. The chain uses TRBV5-4 and TRBJ2-7, with 7 nucleotides matching TRBD2. DNA of the CDR3: TGTGCCAGCAGCCTCCGAGGCGGGAGCTTCTACGAGCAGTACTTC. This gives the protein CASSLRGGSFYEQYF. The variable domain in full, with the rest retrieved from reference TRBV5-4 and TRBJ2-7, is ETGVTQSPTHLIKTRGQQVTLRCSSQSGHNTVSWYQQALGQGPQFIFQYYREEENGRGNFPPRFSGLQFPNYSSELNVNALELDDSALYLCASSLRGGSFYEQYFGPGTRLTVT.